The 11 T cell receptor beta chains presented below share a single source sample, sequenced in a study of T cells and Merkel cell carcinoma outcomes (dated by TCRdb to about 2020). Libraries were prepared through the immunoSEQ multiplex PCR assay. Drawn from immuneACCESS, this table holds only the in-frame rearrangements with V and J called that TCRdb kept. Clones are partly lost; checked studies trace under half to an unresolved V gene and leave the rest unexplained. Across this sample there are 5,000 to 6,500 clones, with 70% to 80% seen only once. 5.9% of the sample belongs to the ten largest clones. The specimen was tumor tissue from Merkel cell carcinoma. These receptors all stem from a human donor with Merkel cell carcinoma.

The chain employs TRBV27 and TRBJ2-3; D is uncertain. The CDR3 extends over 14 amino acids. V was trimmed by 2 bases and J by 2 bases, leaving 8 bases between them. CDR1 and CDR2 (germline): MNHEY, SMNVEV (reference sequence). The CDR3 sequence is CASSLNFLTDTQYF. CDR3 nucleotides: TGTGCCAGCAGTTTAAACTTTCTCACAGATACGCAGTATTTT.

The V and J genes are TRBV6-1 and TRBJ2-1, with TRBD2 matching over 8 bases. CDR3 length equals 18 residues. V was clipped by 3 bases and J by 8 bases; unmatched bases: 18. Germline V gives CDR1 MNHNS, CDR2 SASEGT. CDR3 loop: CASSDPGWENREGHEQFF. CDR3 sequence (DNA): TGTGCCAGCAGTGATCCGGGTTGGGAAAACCGGGAGGGTCATGAGCAGTTCTTC.

The chain employs TRBV4-1 and TRBJ1-1, with D unresolved. Between the trimmed V and J ends, which lost 1 base and 5 bases, there was a span of 8 bases. The CDR3 runs to 13 residues. CDR1 is MGHRA and CDR2 is YSYEKL in the germline V gene. The CDR3 protein is CASSQGGITEAFF. In DNA, the CDR3 is TGCGCCAGCAGCCAAGGAGGGATTACTGAAGCTTTCTTT.

The gene calls are TRBV29-1 and TRBJ1-4, with a weak D call TRBD1 (5 bases). CDR1 SQVTM and CDR2 ANQGSEA come from the germline V gene. The length of the CDR3 is 12 residues. Trimming removed 1 base at V and 8 bases at J, with 8 bases between. CDR3 residues: CSVEGGVEKLFF. The CDR3 DNA reads as TGCAGCGTTGAAGGGGGGGTAGAAAAACTGTTTTTT.

This chain joins TRBV28 and TRBJ2-7, with a weak D call TRBD1 (5 bases). This CDR3 spans 14 amino acids. CDR1 and CDR2 (germline): MDHEN, SYDVKM. Trimming pared 5 bases from V and 3 bases from J, leaving 14 bases between. CDR3 protein: CASSVRTGDYEQYF. CDR3 sequence (DNA): TGTGCCAGCAGTGTACGAACAGGAGACTACGAGCAGTACTTC. The full variable domain, its missing parts supplied by reference TRBV28 and TRBJ2-7, is DVKVTQSSRYLVKRTGEKVFLECVQDMDHENMFWYRQDPGLGLRLIYFSYDVKMKEKGDIPEGYSVSREKKERFSLILESASTNQTSMYLCASSVRTGDYEQYFGPGTRLTVT.

The V and J genes are TRBV6-5 and TRBJ1-5; D ambiguous. Trimming took off 0 bases at V and 1 base at J, with 7 bases between the two ends. Germline-derived CDR1 and CDR2 are MNHEY and SVGAGI. The CDR3 is made up of 15 amino acids. The CDR3 region has the DNA TGTGCCAGCAGTTACTCGATCCAGAGCAATCAGCCCCAGCATTTT. The encoded protein is CASSYSIQSNQPQHF.

The chain couples TRBV7-9 to TRBJ1-2; maybe TRBD1 (6 bases). This CDR3 is built from 15 residues. Trimming removed 3 bases at V and 8 bases at J, with 19 bases between. Germline V gives CDR1 SEHNR, CDR2 FQNEAQ (reference sequence). The CDR3 reads CASSFTSFKGGGYTF. DNA for the CDR3: TGTGCCAGCAGCTTTACTTCGTTCAAGGGGGGCGGCTACACCTTC.

This chain uses TRBV11-2 with TRBJ1-2; no firm D call. CDR1 SGHAT and CDR2 FQNNGV come from the germline V gene. This CDR3 has 16 residues. V was trimmed by 1 base and J by 3 bases, leaving 15 bases between them. CDR3: CASSLGVSDGDYGYTF. As DNA, the CDR3 is TGTGCCAGCAGCTTAGGGGTTTCGGACGGGGACTATGGCTACACCTTC.

The rearrangement links TRBV7-2 to TRBJ1-1, with D perhaps matching TRBD1 (5 bases). V lost 1 base and J 2 bases, leaving 11 bases between the germline ends. Germline loops: CDR1 SGHTA, CDR2 FQGNSA. CDR3 length equals 15 residues. DNA of the CDR3: TGTGCCAGCAGCTTAGTTGGGACGGATAACACTGAAGCTTTCTTT. It translates to CASSLVGTDNTEAFF.

The table lists this clone with a count of one. V usage is TRBV5-1 and J usage is TRBJ2-5, with D perhaps being TRBD1 or TRBD2 (6 bases each). CDR1 is SGHRS and CDR2 is YFSETQ in the germline V gene. With 6 bases removed from V and 0 bases from J, the gap between germline ends came to 18 bases. CDR3 length equals 16 residues. Here the CDR3 reads CASTRRGRWDQETQYF. CDR3 nucleotides: TGCGCCAGCACCCGTAGGGGGAGGTGGGACCAAGAGACCCAGTACTTC. Full variable domain (rest looked up from reference TRBV5-1 and TRBJ2-5): KAGVTQTPRYLIKTRGQQVTLSCSPISGHRSVSWYQQTPGQGLQFLFEYFSETQRNKGNFPGRFSGRQFSNSRSEMNVSTLELGDSALYLCASTRRGRWDQETQYFGPGTRLLVL.

The chain combines TRBV2 with TRBJ1-1; D ambiguous. The CDR3 sequence is 11 residues long. The ends were cut back, 2 bases at V and 10 bases at J, with 8 bases in the middle. Germline V CDR1 and CDR2: SNHLY, FYNNEI. The CDR3 here is CASSENNRAFF. The CDR3 DNA sequence: TGTGCCAGCAGTGAAAATAACCGAGCTTTCTTT.